This T cell receptor (beta chain) originates from a study of response to subunit inactivated influenza vaccine. This clonotype was counted many times. Its cognate antigen is unknown. Notes on the study in general: Only a handful of new T cells, the authors suggested, are recruited with each seasonal influenza vaccination.

TCRdb called the RT-PCR reads again in MiXCR, with one record for every CDR3 protein. The sample lists around 760,000 distinct CDR3 sequences; 14% were seen once. Per germline, CDR1 MGHRA and CDR2 YSYEKL. V lost 1 base, J lost 1 base, and 4 bases lay in between. This CDR3 comprises 13 residues. This rearrangement joins TRBV4-1 to TRBJ1-1; D gene ambiguous. The sequence derives from a man aged 45-65 years who received an inactivated influenza vaccine. Sequenced here: PBMCs from blood, sampled 14 days before vaccination. The CDR3 region has the DNA TGCGCCAGCAGCCAAGGGACGAACACTGAAGCTTTCTTT. Its translation is CASSQGTNTEAFF.